The rows below give T cell receptor beta chains drawn from one sample of a study of blood T cell repertoires in COVID-19. The protocol was immunoSEQ multiplex PCR, while the TCRdb copy is restricted to in-frame clones and leaves out a portion. The table records under 200,000 clones, about 88% of them present only once. The material sequenced was peripheral blood. These receptors all come from a man aged 50-59 years who had recovered from COVID-19. Each CDR3 is given with its conserved first and last residue. D genes are given only for firm matches. The listing skips clone size in some rows; elsewhere it reads once, few, many or a size class.

d_gene,v_gene,abundance,j_gene,CDR3nt,CDR3aa
TRBD2,TRBV6-2/TRBV6-3,.,TRBJ2-5,TGTGCCAGCAGTTACCCCCCGGTGTTAGCGGGGGGGCTTGAGACCCAGTACTTC,CASSYPPVLAGGLETQYF
TRBD2,TRBV4-1,.,TRBJ2-5,TGCGCCAGCAGCCAGGTAGCGGGGGGCCAAGAGACCCAGTACTTC,CASSQVAGGQETQYF
TRBD1,TRBV6-2/TRBV6-3,.,TRBJ2-6,TGTGCCAGCAGTTACACAACCGGGACAGGGACCTCTGGGGCCAACGTCCTGACTTTC,CASSYTTGTGTSGANVLTF
.,TRBV30,.,TRBJ2-1,TGTGCCTGGAGCGAGACAGACTACAATGAGCAGTTCTTC,CAWSETDYNEQFF
.,TRBV7-6,.,TRBJ2-7,TGTGCCAGCAGCTTAGCGGAGGGATACGAGCAGTACTTC,CASSLAEGYEQYF
.,TRBV2,.,TRBJ2-3,TGTGCCAGCAAGGTGGGAGCCGGGACAGATACGCAGTATTTT,CASKVGAGTDTQYF
TRBD1,TRBV6-1,.,TRBJ2-7,TGTGCCAGCAGTGCGCGACGGACAGGGAGCTCCTACGAGCAGTACTTC,CASSARRTGSSYEQYF
TRBD2,TRBV7-8,.,TRBJ2-3,TGTGCCAGCAGCTTGAGACTAGCGGGGGAGACAGATACGCAGTATTTT,CASSLRLAGETDTQYF
.,TRBV5-5,.,TRBJ2-1,TGTGCCAGCAGCTTCTCTAGTTCCGACAATGAGCAGTTCTTC,CASSFSSSDNEQFF
.,TRBV6-5,.,TRBJ1-4,TGTGCCAGCAGGAACGGTGCAACTAATGAAAAACTGTTTTTT,CASRNGATNEKLFF
.,TRBV29-1,.,TRBJ1-1,TGCAGCGTTGTAAGGGGGAACACTGAAGCTTTCTTT,CSVVRGNTEAFF
TRBD1,TRBV6-5,.,TRBJ1-5,TGTGCCAGCGGCAGGGGGGCATCGCCCCAGCATTTT,CASGRGASPQHF
.,TRBV5-6,.,TRBJ2-7,TGTGCCAGCAGTGTGCGGAGGGGCTACGAGCAGTACTTC,CASSVRRGYEQYF
TRBD1,TRBV6-2/TRBV6-3,.,TRBJ1-2,TGTGCCAGCAGTTACCCGGGAACAGGGGGCTATGGCTACACCTTC,CASSYPGTGGYGYTF
.,TRBV7-2,.,TRBJ2-7,TGTGCCAGCAGCGCCCAATCCGACAGGGAGCAGTACTTC,CASSAQSDREQYF
.,TRBV7-6,.,TRBJ1-5,TGTGCCAGCAGCTTTCGTCCCGATCAGCCCCAGCATTTT,CASSFRPDQPQHF
.,TRBV5-1,once,TRBJ1-4,TGCGCCAGCAGCTTGGAGACAGCGAATGAAAAACTGTTTTTT,CASSLETANEKLFF
.,TRBV20-1,.,TRBJ2-3,TGCAGTGCTAAACTCGTAGATACGCAGTATTTT,CSAKLVDTQYF
TRBD2,TRBV6-5,.,TRBJ2-7,TGTGCCAGCACTTTAGCGGGGGACTCCTACGAGCAGTACTTC,CASTLAGDSYEQYF
TRBD2,TRBV9,.,TRBJ2-1,TGTGCCAGCACCCTTAGCGGGGGGACCTACAATGAGCAGTTCTTC,CASTLSGGTYNEQFF
.,TRBV2,.,TRBJ2-2,TGTGCCAGCAGACTCCGAGAAACCGGGGAGCTGTTTTTT,CASRLRETGELFF
TRBD1,TRBV25-1,.,TRBJ1-2,TGTGCCAGCAGTGAGGGACAGGCGGACTATGGCTACACCTTC,CASSEGQADYGYTF
.,TRBV19,.,TRBJ2-7,TGTGCCAGTAGTATAGTACGGGGGTACGAGCAGTACTTC,CASSIVRGYEQYF
.,TRBV5-5,.,TRBJ2-5,TGTGCCAGCAGCTTTAGACTAGGGAGAGAGACCCAGTACTTC,CASSFRLGRETQYF
.,TRBV19,.,TRBJ2-6,TGTGCCAGTACCCCAGGCTCTGGGGCCAACGTCCTGACTTTC,CASTPGSGANVLTF
TRBD2,TRBV19,.,TRBJ2-7,TGTGCCAGTAAGGGGACTAGCGGCTACGAGCAGTACTTC,CASKGTSGYEQYF
TRBD1,TRBV20-1,once,TRBJ1-5,TGCAGTGCTAGTGGACAGGGTAATAGCAATCAGCCCCAGCATTTT,CSASGQGNSNQPQHF
.,TRBV7-9,once,TRBJ1-1,TGTGCCAGCAGCCCTCCAGGACAAGCTGAAGCTTTCTTT,CASSPPGQAEAFF
TRBD1,TRBV25-1,.,TRBJ1-2,TGTGCCAGCAGTCGAGACGGACAGGGGGCCGGGTATGGCTACACCTTC,CASSRDGQGAGYGYTF
.,TRBV12-3/TRBV12-4,.,TRBJ1-2,TGTGCCAGCAGTTTGTCCCAGGGCGATGGCTACACCTTC,CASSLSQGDGYTF
TRBD1,TRBV9,.,TRBJ2-7,TGTGCCAGCAGCGCGTACACAGGGGACGAGCAGTACTTC,CASSAYTGDEQYF
.,TRBV2,.,TRBJ2-5,TGTGCCAACTCGTACCAAGAGACCCAGTACTTC,CANSYQETQYF
.,TRBV25-1,once,TRBJ1-2,TGTGCCAGCAGTGAATATGGGGACACTTATGGCTACACCTTC,CASSEYGDTYGYTF
TRBD2,TRBV19,.,TRBJ2-7,TGTGCCAGTAGTTTGTTAGGACTAGCGGGAGTGCCCCACGAGCAGTACTTC,CASSLLGLAGVPHEQYF
TRBD1,TRBV7-9,once,TRBJ1-2,TGTGCCAGCAGCTGGGGACAGGGGCATGGCTACACCTTC,CASSWGQGHGYTF
.,TRBV19,.,TRBJ2-2,TGTGCCAGTAGTATGGGGGGAACGACCACCGGGGAGCTGTTTTTT,CASSMGGTTTGELFF
.,TRBV18,.,TRBJ1-1,TGTGCCAGCTCACCAATTCCCCTTGGGGGGGTGGGCACTGAAGCTTTCTTT,CASSPIPLGGVGTEAFF
.,TRBV6-4,.,TRBJ2-6,TGTGCCAGCAGTGACTGGGGCGGGACGCCCTCTGGGGCCAACGTCCTGACTTTC,CASSDWGGTPSGANVLTF
TRBD1,TRBV7-3,.,TRBJ1-4,TGTGCCAGAACGGACAGGGATCGAGCAACTAATGAAAAACTGTTTTTT,CARTDRDRATNEKLFF
TRBD2,TRBV5-4,.,TRBJ2-7,TGTGCCACCCGGACTAGCGGGAGAGTCTACGAGCAGTACTTC,CATRTSGRVYEQYF
TRBD2,TRBV7-3,.,TRBJ2-1,TGTGCCAGCAGCTTTTACGGGACTAGCTACAATGAGCAGTTCTTC,CASSFYGTSYNEQFF
.,TRBV6-2/TRBV6-3,.,TRBJ2-7,TGTGCCAGCAGTTACTCAGGGGTCCCCGAGCAGTACTTC,CASSYSGVPEQYF
TRBD2,TRBV7-3,few,TRBJ2-7,TGTGCCAGCAGCTTAACAAGCGGGGCGACCAAATACGAGCAGTACTTC,CASSLTSGATKYEQYF